The TCR beta chain under discussion was sequenced for a study of OX40 agonist ivuxolimab in advanced cancers. This clone appeared a single time. As yet, its antigen is unknown. General study results and limits: At 0.1 to 3.0 mg/kg and by week 6, clonal expansion occurred in CD4+ and CD8+ blood T cells.

The repertoire was sequenced with immunoSEQ multiplex PCR; TCRdb's copy has only in-frame clones and lacks some. The data contain roughly 97,000 clones, about nine tenths of them singletons. This CDR3 contains 16 residues. V lost 0 bases, J lost 0 bases, and 12 bases lay in between. CDR1 SGHNT and CDR2 YYREEE come from the germline V gene (reference sequence). Anyone with autoimmune disease history or systemic immunosuppression was excluded. The specimen was CD4+ or CD8+ T cells sorted from blood, collected in a trial of the OX40 agonist ivuxolimab. The chain joins TRBV5-4 to TRBJ1-1; possibly TRBD1 for D (5 bases). The sequence was collected from an adult with an advanced solid tumor such as melanoma, head and neck, liver or kidney cancer. CDR3 sequence (DNA): TGTGCCAGCAGCTTGGCCGGGGGAGGCGTGAACACTGAAGCTTTCTTT. Protein sequence: CASSLAGGGVNTEAFF.